This T cell receptor beta chain was obtained from a study of T cell responses to AZD1222 COVID-19 vaccine. Study in general: Both about-4-week and about-12-week second-dose recipients were combined.

Study-level points and caveats: Across the whole spike, CD4 TCRs peaked at regions 160-218 and 743-854. Repertoire samples came only from after the peak T cell response.

From germline, CDR1 is MNHEY and CDR2 SVGEGT. CDR3 size: 15 residues. Deletions cut 8 bases from V and 6 bases from J, with 19 bases between. Here immunoSEQ multiplex PCR was the method, and the copy in TCRdb shows in-frame clones only, minus some. The sample includes around 160,000 clones, more than 75% of them seen just once. As to this clone: Antigen unknown.

This specimen consisted of peripheral blood, obtained on day 0 of AZD1222 vaccination. This receptor was identified in an adult in good health. The chain joins TRBV6-2 or TRBV6-3 to TRBJ2-2, with D possibly TRBD1 on 6 matching bases. As DNA, the CDR3 is TGTGCCAGCGGTTCCCACAGGGATGGGTCCGGGGAGCTGTTTTTT. As protein: CASGSHRDGSGELFF.